This TCR beta chain was retrieved from a study of T cell responses to AZD1222 COVID-19 vaccine. General study points: Females made up more of the donors, who were largely white British, and clonal diversity may have come out too low. Sampling captured repertoires only after the peak T cell response.

The CDR3 has 16 amino acids. Germline lookup yields CDR1 SEHNR and CDR2 FQNEAQ (reference sequence). Deletions cut 5 bases from V and 0 bases from J, with 17 bases between. Clones were sequenced by immunoSEQ multiplex PCR, and TCRdb holds only the in-frame ones, with some missing. The sample shows some 140,000 clones, over 90% of them seen only once. Concerning this clone itself: The antigen is not known.

The material was peripheral blood, obtained on day 0 of AZD1222 vaccination. V and J are TRBV7-9 and TRBJ2-7, with D hard to call. The receptor was derived from an adult in good health. The CDR3 DNA is TGTGCCAGCAGCACACGGACCCTACTCGGCTCCTACGAGCAGTACTTC. It yields the protein CASSTRTLLGSYEQYF.